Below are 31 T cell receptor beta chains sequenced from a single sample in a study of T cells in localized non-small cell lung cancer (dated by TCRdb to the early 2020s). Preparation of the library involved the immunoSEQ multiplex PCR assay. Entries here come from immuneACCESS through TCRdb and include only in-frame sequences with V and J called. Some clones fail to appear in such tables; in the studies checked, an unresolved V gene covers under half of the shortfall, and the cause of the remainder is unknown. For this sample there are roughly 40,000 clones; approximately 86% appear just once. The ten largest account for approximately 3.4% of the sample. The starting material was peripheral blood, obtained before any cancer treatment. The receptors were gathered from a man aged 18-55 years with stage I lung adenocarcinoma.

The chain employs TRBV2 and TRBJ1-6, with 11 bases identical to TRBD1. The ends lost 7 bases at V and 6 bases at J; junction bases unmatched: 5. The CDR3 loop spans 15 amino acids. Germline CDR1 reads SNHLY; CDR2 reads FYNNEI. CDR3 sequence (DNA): TGTGCCAGCATTGGACAGGGGGCGCCTAATTCACCCCTCCACTTT. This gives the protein CASIGQGAPNSPLHF.

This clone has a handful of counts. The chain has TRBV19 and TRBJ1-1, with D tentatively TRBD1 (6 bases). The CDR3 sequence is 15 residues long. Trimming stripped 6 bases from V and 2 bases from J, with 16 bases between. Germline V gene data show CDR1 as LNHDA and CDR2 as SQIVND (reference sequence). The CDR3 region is CASRVQEGGNTEAFF. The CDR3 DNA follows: TGTGCCAGTAGAGTCCAGGAAGGGGGAAACACTGAAGCTTTCTTT.

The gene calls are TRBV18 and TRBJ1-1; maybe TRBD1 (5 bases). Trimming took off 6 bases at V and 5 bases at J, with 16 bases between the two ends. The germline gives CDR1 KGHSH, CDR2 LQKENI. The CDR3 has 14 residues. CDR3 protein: CASSQRGEGTEAFF. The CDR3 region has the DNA TGTGCCAGCTCTCAGCGAGGGGAGGGGACTGAAGCTTTCTTT.

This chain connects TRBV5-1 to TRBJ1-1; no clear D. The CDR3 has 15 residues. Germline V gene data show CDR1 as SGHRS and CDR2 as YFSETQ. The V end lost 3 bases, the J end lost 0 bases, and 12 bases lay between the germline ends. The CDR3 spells CASSSARSLNTEAFF. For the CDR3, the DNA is TGCGCCAGCAGCTCCGCAAGATCTCTGAACACTGAAGCTTTCTTT.

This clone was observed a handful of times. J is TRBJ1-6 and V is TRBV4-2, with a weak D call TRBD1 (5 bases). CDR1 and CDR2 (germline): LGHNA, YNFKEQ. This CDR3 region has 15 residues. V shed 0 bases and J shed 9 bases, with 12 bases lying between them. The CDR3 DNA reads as TGTGCCAGCAGCCAAGATTTGGGGGAGGGTTCACCCCTCCACTTT. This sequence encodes CASSQDLGEGSPLHF.

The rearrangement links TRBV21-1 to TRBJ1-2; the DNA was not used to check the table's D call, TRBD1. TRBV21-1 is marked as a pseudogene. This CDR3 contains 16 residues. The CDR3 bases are TGTGCCAGCAGCAACCCTGGCCCAGGGGCTAACTATGGCTACACCTTC. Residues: CASSNPGPGANYGYTF.

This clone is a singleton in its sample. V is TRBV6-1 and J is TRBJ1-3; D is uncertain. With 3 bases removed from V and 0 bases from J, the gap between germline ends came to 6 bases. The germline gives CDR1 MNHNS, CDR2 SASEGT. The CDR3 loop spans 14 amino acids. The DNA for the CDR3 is TGTGCCAGCAGTGATCGGTCCTCTGGAAACACCATATATTTT. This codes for CASSDRSSGNTIYF.

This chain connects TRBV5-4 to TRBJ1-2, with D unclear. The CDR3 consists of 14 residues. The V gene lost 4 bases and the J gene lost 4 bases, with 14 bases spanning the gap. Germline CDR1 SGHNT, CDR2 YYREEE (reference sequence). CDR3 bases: TGTGCCAGCAGCCCAGATGGGCGATCCTATGGCTACACCTTC. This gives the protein CASSPDGRSYGYTF. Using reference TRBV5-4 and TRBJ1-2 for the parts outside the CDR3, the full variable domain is ETGVTQSPTHLIKTRGQQVTLRCSSQSGHNTVSWYQQALGQGPQFIFQYYREEENGRGNFPPRFSGLQFPNYSSELNVNALELDDSALYLCASSPDGRSYGYTFGSGTRLTVV.

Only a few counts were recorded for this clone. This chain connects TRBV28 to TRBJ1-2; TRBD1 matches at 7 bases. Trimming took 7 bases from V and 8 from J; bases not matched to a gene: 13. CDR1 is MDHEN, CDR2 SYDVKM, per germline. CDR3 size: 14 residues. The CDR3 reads CASTNSGTAGGYTF. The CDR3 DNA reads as TGTGCCAGCACCAATTCCGGGACAGCGGGCGGCTACACCTTC.

The chain's CDR3 is CASSLSATQAGQPQHF. CDR3 sequence (DNA): TGTGCCAGCAGTTTATCGGCCACACAGGCTGGCCAGCCCCAGCATTTT. The chain joins TRBV27 to TRBJ1-5; D perhaps matches TRBD1 (5 bases). Germline lookup yields CDR1 MNHEY and CDR2 SMNVEV (reference sequence). This CDR3 spans 16 amino acids. Trimming took off 0 bases at V and 7 bases at J, with 16 bases between the two ends.

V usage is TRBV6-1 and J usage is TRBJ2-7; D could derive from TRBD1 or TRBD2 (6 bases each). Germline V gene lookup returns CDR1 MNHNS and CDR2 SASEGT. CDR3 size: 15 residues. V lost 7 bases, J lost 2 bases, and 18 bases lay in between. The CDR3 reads CASTKGGEGTYEQYF. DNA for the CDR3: TGTGCCAGCACCAAGGGGGGAGAGGGAACCTACGAGCAGTACTTC.

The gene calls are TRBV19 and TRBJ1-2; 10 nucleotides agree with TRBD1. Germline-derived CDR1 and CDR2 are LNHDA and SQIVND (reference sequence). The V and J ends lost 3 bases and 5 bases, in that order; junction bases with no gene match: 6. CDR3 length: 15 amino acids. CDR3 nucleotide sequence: TGTGCCAGTAGTATTGACAGGGGGCGCGCTTATGGCTACACCTTC. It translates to CASSIDRGRAYGYTF. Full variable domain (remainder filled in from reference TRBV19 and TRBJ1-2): DGGITQSPKYLFRKEGQNVTLSCEQNLNHDAMYWYRQDPGQGLRLIYYSQIVNDFQKGDIAEGYSVSREKKESFPLTVTSAQKNPTAFYLCASSIDRGRAYGYTFGSGTRLTVV.

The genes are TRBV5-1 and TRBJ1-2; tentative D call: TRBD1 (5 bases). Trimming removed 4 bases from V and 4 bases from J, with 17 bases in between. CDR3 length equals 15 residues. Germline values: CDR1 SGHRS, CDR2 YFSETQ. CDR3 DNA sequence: TGCGCCAGCAGCACCGCCGGGACGCCCTCCTATGGCTACACCTTC. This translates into CASSTAGTPSYGYTF.

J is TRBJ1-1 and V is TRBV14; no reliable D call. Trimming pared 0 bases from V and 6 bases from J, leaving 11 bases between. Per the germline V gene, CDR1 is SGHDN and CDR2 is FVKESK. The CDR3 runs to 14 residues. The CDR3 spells CASSQDVGIPEAFF. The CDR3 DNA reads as TGTGCCAGCAGCCAAGATGTGGGGATACCTGAAGCTTTCTTT. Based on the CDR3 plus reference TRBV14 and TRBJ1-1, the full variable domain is EAGVTQFPSHSVIEKGQTVTLRCDPISGHDNLYWYRRVMGKEIKFLLHFVKESKQDESGMPNNRFLAERTGGTYSTLKVQPAELEDSGVYFCASSQDVGIPEAFFGQGTRLTVV.

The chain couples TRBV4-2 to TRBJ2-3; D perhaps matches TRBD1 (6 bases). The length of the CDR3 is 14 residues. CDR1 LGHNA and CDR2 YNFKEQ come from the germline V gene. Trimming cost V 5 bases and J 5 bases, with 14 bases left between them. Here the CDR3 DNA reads TGTGCCAGCAGCTCCCAGCCAGGGGAAGATACGCAGTATTTT. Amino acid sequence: CASSSQPGEDTQYF.

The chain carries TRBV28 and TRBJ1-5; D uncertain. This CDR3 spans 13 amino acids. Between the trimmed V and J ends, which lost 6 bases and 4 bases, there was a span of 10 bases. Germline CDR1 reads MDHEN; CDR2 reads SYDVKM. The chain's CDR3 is CASRSPGNQPQHF. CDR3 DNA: TGTGCCAGCAGATCCCCGGGGAATCAGCCCCAGCATTTT.

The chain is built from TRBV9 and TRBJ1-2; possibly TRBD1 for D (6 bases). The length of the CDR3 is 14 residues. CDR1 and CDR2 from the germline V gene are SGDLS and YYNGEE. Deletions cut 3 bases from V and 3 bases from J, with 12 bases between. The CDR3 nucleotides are TGTGCCAGCAGCGAAGGGGGGGGCGACTATGGCTACACCTTC. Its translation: CASSEGGGDYGYTF.

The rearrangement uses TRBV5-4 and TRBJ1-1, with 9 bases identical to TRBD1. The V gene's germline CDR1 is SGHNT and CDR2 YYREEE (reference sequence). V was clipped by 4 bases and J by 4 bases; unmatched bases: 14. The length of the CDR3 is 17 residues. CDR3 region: CASSLDFRDRVGTEAFF. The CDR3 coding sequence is TGTGCCAGCAGCCTCGATTTTCGGGACAGGGTGGGCACTGAAGCTTTCTTT.

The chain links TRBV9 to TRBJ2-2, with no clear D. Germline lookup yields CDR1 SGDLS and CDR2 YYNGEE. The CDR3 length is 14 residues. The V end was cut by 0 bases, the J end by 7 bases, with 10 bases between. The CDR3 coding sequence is TGTGCCAGCAGCGTAGGGTGGGAAGGCGGGGAGCTGTTTTTT. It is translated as CASSVGWEGGELFF. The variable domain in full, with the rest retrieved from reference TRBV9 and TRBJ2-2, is DSGVTQTPKHLITATGQRVTLRCSPRSGDLSVYWYQQSLDQGLQFLIQYYNGEERAKGNILERFSAQQFPDLHSELNLSSLELGDSALYFCASSVGWEGGELFFGEGSRLTVL.

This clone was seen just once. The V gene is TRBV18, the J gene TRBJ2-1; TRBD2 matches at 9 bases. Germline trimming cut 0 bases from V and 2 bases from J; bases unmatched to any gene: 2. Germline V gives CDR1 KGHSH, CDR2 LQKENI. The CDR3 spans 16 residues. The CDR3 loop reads CASSPPSGGAYNEQFF. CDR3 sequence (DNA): TGTGCCAGCTCACCACCTAGCGGGGGCGCCTACAATGAGCAGTTCTTC.

This chain's CDR3 is CASRPGTGDNQPQHF. CDR3 DNA: TGTGCCAGCAGGCCCGGGACAGGGGACAATCAGCCCCAGCATTTT. J is TRBJ1-5 and V is TRBV6-1; 10 nucleotides line up with TRBD1. V lost 6 bases and J lost 3; bases outside the gene matches: 5. The CDR3 is 15 amino acids. Looked up from germline, CDR1 is MNHNS and CDR2 is SASEGT.

This chain's CDR3 is CASSMRQGDYEQYF. Written as DNA, the CDR3 is TGTGCCAGCAGCATGCGACAGGGGGACTACGAGCAGTACTTC. The chain carries TRBV5-5 and TRBJ2-7; TRBD1 matches at 9 bases. The V gene end was trimmed by 4 bases and the J gene end by 3 bases; junction bases not matched to a gene: 5. The CDR3 sequence is 14 residues long. CDR1 SGHKS and CDR2 YYEKEE come from the germline V gene (reference sequence).

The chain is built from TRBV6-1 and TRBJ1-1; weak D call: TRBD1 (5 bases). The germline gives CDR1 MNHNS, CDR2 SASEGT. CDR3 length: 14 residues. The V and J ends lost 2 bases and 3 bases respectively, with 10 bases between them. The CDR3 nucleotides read TGTGCCAGCAGTGAACGGGGCGGTGACACTGAAGCTTTCTTT. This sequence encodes CASSERGGDTEAFF.

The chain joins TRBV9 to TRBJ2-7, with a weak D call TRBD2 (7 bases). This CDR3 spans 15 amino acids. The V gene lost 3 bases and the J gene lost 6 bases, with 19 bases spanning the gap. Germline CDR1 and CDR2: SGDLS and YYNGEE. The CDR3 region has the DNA TGTGCCAGCAGCGCGGGGGGCGTTACTGGGGTCGAGCAGTACTTC. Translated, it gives CASSAGGVTGVEQYF.

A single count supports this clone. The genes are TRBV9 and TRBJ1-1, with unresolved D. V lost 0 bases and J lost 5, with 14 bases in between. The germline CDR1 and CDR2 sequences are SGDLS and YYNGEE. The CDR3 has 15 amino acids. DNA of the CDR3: TGTGCCAGCAGCGTAGGGCGGGCAGGATCTACTGAAGCTTTCTTT. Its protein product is CASSVGRAGSTEAFF.

CDR3 sequence: CASSPTQRQGANSPLHF. CDR3 nucleotide sequence: TGTGCCAGCTCACCCACTCAGCGACAGGGAGCTAATTCACCCCTCCACTTT. The chain uses TRBV18 and TRBJ1-6; TRBD1 matches at 7 bases. From germline, CDR1 is KGHSH and CDR2 LQKENI. The CDR3 length is 17 residues. The V gene end was trimmed by 3 bases and the J gene end by 6 bases; junction bases not matched to a gene: 11.

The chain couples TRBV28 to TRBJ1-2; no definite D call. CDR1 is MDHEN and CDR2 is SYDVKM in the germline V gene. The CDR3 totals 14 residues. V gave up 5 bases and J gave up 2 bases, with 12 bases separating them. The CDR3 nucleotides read TGTGCCAGCAGTCCACTCGACGGAAACTATGGCTACACCTTC. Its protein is CASSPLDGNYGYTF.

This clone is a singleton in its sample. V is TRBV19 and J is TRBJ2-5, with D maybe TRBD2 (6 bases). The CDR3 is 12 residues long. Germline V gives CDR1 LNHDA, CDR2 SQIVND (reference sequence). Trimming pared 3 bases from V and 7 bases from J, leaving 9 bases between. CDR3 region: CASSIGGSTQYF. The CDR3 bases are TGTGCCAGTAGTATCGGGGGATCGACCCAGTACTTC.

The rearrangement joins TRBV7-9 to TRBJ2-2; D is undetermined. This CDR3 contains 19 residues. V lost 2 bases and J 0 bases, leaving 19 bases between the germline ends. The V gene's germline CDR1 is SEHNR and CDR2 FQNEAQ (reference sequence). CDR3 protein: CASSLRSPLRFSNTGELFF. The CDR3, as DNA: TGTGCCAGCAGCTTACGATCCCCCCTGAGGTTCTCGAACACCGGGGAGCTGTTTTTT.

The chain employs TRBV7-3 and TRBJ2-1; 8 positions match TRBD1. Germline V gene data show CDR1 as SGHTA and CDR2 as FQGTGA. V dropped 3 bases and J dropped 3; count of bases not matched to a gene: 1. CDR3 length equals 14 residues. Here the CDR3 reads CASSLGTGYNEQFF. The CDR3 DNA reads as TGTGCCAGCAGCTTGGGGACAGGCTACAATGAGCAGTTCTTC.

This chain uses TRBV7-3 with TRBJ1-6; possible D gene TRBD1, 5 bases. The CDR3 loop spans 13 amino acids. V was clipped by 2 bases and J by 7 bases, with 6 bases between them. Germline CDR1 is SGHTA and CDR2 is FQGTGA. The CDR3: CASSLGGNSPLHF. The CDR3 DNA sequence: TGTGCCAGCAGCTTAGGGGGGAATTCACCCCTCCACTTT.